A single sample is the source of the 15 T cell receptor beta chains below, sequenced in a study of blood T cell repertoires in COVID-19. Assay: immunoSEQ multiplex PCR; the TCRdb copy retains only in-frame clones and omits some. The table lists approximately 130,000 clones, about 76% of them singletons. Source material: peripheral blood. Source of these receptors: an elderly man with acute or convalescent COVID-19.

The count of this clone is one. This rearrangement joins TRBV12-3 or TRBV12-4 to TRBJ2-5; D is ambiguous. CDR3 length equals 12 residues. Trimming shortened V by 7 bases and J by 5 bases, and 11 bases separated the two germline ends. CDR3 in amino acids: CASTKFGETQYF. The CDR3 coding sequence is TGTGCCAGCACTAAATTCGGGGAGACCCAGTACTTC.

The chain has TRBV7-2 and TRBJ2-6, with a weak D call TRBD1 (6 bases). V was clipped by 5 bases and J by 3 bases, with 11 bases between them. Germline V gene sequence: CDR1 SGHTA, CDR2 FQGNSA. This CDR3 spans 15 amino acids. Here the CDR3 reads CASSPGQIGANVLTF. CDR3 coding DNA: TGTGCCAGCAGCCCCGGACAGATTGGGGCCAACGTCCTGACTTTC.

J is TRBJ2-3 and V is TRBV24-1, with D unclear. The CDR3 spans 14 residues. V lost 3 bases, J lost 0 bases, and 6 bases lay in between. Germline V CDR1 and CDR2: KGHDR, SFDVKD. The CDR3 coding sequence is TGTGCCACCAGTGATCCTATTAGCACAGATACGCAGTATTTT. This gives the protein CATSDPISTDTQYF.

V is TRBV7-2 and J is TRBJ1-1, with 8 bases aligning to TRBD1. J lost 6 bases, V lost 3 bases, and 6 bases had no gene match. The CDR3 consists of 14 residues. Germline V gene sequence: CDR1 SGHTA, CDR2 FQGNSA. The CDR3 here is CASSFSGGASEAFF. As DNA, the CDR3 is TGTGCCAGCAGCTTTTCAGGGGGCGCCTCTGAAGCTTTCTTT.

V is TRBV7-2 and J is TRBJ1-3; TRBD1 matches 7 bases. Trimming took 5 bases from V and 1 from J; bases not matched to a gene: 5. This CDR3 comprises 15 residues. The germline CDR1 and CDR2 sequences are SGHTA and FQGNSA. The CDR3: CASSTDRVSGNTIYF. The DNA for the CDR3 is TGTGCCAGCAGCACCGACAGGGTGTCTGGAAACACCATATATTTT.

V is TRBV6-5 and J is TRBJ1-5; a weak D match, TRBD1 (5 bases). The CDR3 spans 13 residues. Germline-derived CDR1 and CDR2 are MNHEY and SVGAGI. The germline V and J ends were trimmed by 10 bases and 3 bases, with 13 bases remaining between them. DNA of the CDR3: TGTGCCACCCAGGGCGGGGCCAATCAGCCCCAGCATTTT. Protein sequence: CATQGGANQPQHF.

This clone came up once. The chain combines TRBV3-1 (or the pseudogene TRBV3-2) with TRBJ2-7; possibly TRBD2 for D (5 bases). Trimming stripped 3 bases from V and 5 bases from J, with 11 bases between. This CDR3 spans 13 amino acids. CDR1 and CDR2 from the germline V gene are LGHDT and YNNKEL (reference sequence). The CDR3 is CASSHNRGHEQYF. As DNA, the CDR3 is TGTGCCAGCAGCCATAATCGGGGTCACGAGCAGTACTTC.

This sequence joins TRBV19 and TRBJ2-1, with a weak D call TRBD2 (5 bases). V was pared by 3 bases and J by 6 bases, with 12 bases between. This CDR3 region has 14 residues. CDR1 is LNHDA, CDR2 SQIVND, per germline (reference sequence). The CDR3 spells CASSIGGGSNEQFF. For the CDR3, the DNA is TGTGCCAGTAGTATCGGTGGCGGGTCCAATGAGCAGTTCTTC.

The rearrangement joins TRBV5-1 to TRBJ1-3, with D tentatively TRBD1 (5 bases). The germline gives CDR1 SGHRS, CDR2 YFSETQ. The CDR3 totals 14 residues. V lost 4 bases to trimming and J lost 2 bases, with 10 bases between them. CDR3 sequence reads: CASSATDTGNTIYF. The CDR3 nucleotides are TGCGCCAGCAGCGCGACGGACACTGGAAACACCATATATTTT.

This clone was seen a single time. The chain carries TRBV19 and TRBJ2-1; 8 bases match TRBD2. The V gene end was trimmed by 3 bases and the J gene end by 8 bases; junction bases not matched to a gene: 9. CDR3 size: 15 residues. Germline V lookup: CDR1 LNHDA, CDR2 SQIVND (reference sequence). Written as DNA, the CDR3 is TGTGCCAGTAGTATCGCGGCGGGGGGATTATATGAGCAGTTCTTC. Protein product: CASSIAAGGLYEQFF. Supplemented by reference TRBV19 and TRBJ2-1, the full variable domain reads DGGITQSPKYLFRKEGQNVTLSCEQNLNHDAMYWYRQDPGQGLRLIYYSQIVNDFQKGDIAEGYSVSREKKESFPLTVTSAQKNPTAFYLCASSIAAGGLYEQFFGPGTRLTVL.

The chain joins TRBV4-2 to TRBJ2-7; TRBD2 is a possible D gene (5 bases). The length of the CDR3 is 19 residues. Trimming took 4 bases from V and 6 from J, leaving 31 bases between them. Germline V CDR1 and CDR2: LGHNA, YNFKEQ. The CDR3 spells CASSPRVVGVSTLSVEQYF. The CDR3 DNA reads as TGTGCCAGCAGCCCCCGCGTGGTCGGGGTAAGTACTCTCAGCGTCGAGCAGTACTTC.

The CDR3 DNA reads TGCGCCAGCAGCAAGGACAGGTTTGAGCAGTTCTTC. Its protein product is CASSKDRFEQFF. This rearrangement joins TRBV5-1 to TRBJ2-1, with TRBD1 matching over 7 bases. Trimming at V came to 4 bases and at J to 9 bases, leaving 4 bases not matched to a gene. In germline, CDR1 is SGHRS, CDR2 YFSETQ. The CDR3 loop spans 12 amino acids.

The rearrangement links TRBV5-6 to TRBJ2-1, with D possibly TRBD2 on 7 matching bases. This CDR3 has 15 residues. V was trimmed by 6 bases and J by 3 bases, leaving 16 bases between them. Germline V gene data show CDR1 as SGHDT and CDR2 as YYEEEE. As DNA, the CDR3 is TGTGCCAGCACCGAGAGGGGGGGGCTCTACAATGAGCAGTTCTTC. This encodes CASTERGGLYNEQFF.

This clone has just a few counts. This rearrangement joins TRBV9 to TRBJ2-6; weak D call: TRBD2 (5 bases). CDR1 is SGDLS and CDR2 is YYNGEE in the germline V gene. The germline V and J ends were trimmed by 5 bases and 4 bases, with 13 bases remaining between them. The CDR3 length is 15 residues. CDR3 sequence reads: CASRGNSGGANVLTF. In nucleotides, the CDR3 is TGTGCCAGCAGAGGAAACTCGGGAGGGGCCAACGTCCTGACTTTC.

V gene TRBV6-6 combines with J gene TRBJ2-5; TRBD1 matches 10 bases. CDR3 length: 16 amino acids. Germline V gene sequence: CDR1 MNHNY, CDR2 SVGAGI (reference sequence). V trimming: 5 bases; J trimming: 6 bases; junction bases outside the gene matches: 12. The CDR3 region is CASSPRDRGIMKTQYF. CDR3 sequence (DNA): TGTGCCAGCAGTCCCCGGGACAGGGGTATTATGAAGACCCAGTACTTC.